This T cell receptor (beta chain) was recovered during a study of cytomegalovirus exposure and HLA in healthy donors. Findings of the study overall: Common viral pathogens (according to a later analysis) appeared linked to several of the most significant clusters. TCR beta sequences reportedly predicted the HLA-A and HLA-B alleles of most subjects accurately. Many donors carried some public TCRs, although rarity characterized most TCR sequences. The study recorded around 160 TCR beta chains that were cytomegalovirus-associated.

PCR involved 60 Vbeta and 13 Jbeta primers. The method was immunoSEQ multiplex PCR; TCRdb's version includes in-frame clones alone and lacks a portion of them. The table records approximately 130,000 clones, roughly 70% of them present only once. Germline assignment: CDR1 MNHEY and CDR2 SMNVEV (reference sequence). The CDR3 loop spans 13 amino acids. Trimming pared 7 bases from V and 5 bases from J, leaving 11 bases between. Points on this clone: As yet, its antigen is unknown.

The receptor's source is a woman aged 35 to 49 in good health and CMV-seropositive. Sample: PBMCs. This chain joins TRBV27 and TRBJ1-4; D is perhaps TRBD1 (6 bases). This CDR3 reads CASMGQENEKLFF. The CDR3 bases are TGTGCCAGCATGGGACAAGAGAATGAAAAACTGTTTTTT.